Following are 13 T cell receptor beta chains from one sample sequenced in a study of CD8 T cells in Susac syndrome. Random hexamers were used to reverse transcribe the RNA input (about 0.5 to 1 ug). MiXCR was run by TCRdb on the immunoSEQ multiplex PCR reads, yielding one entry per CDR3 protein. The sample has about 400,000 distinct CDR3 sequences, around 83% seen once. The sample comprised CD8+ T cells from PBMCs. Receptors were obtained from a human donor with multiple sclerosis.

The CDR3 region is CASSFIAGTIYEQYF. CDR3 nucleotide sequence: TGTGCCAGCAGTTTCATAGCGGGGACCATCTACGAGCAGTACTTC. The V and J genes are TRBV12-3 or TRBV12-4 and TRBJ2-7; 8 bases map to TRBD2. This CDR3 comprises 15 residues. V lost 3 bases, J lost 3 bases, and 7 bases stayed unmatched.

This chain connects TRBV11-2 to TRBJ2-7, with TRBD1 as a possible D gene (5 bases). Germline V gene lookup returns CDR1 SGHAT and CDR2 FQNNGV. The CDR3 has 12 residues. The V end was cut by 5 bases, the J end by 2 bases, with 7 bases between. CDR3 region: CASSADTYEQYF. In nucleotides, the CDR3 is TGTGCCAGCAGCGCGGACACCTACGAGCAGTACTTC.

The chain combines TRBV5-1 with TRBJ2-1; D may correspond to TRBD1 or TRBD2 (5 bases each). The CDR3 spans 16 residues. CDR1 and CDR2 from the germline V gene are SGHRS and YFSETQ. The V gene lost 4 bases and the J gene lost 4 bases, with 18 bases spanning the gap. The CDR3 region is CASSPLGTTDYNEQFF. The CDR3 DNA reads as TGCGCCAGCAGCCCCCTCGGGACCACTGATTACAATGAGCAGTTCTTC.

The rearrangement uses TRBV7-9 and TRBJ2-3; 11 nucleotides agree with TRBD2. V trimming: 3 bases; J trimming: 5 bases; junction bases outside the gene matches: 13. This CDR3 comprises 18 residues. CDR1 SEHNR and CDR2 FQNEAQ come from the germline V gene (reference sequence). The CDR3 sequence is CASSFPLGLAGGEDTQYF. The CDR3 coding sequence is TGTGCCAGCAGCTTCCCTTTAGGGCTAGCGGGAGGTGAAGATACGCAGTATTTT.

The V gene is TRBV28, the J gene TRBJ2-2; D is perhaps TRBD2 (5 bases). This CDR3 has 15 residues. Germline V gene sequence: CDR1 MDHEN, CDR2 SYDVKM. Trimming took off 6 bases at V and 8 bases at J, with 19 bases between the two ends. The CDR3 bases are TGTGCCAGCAGCCACCAGAGGGCCTACGGAGGGGAGCTGTTTTTT. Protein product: CASSHQRAYGGELFF.

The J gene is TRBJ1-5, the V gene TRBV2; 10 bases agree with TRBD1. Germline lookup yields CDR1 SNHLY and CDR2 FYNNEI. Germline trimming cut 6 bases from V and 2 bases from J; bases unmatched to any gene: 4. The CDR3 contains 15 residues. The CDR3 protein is CASSVDRGRNQPQHF. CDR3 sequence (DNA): TGTGCCAGCAGCGTCGACAGGGGGCGCAATCAGCCCCAGCATTTT.

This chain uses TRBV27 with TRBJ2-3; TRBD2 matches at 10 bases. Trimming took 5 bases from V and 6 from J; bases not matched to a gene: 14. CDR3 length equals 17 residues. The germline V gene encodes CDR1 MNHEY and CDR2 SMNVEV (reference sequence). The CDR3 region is CASSPGEREGRGDTQYF. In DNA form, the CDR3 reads TGTGCCAGCAGTCCGGGAGAGCGGGAGGGCCGGGGTGATACGCAGTATTTT.

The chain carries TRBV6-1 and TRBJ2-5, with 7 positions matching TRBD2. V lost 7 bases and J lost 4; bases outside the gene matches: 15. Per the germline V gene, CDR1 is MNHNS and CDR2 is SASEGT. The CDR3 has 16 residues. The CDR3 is CASTKTLTSRRETQYF. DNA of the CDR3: TGTGCCAGCACCAAGACCCTGACTAGCCGGCGAGAGACCCAGTACTTC.

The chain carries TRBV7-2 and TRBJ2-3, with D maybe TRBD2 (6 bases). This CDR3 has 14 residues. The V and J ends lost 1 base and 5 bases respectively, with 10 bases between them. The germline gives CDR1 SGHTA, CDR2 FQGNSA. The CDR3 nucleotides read TGTGCCAGCAGCTTAGTCGGGGGTGGAGATACGCAGTATTTT. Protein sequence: CASSLVGGGDTQYF.

The CDR3 DNA follows: TGTGCCATCAGTGAGCTAGAGGAGGGGAACACTGAAGCTTTCTTT. Encoded protein: CAISELEEGNTEAFF. This chain links TRBV10-3 with TRBJ1-1; no definite D call. Trimming shortened V by 2 bases and J by 1 base, and 11 bases separated the two germline ends. Per the germline V gene, CDR1 is ENHRY and CDR2 is SYGVKD. This CDR3 has 15 amino acids.

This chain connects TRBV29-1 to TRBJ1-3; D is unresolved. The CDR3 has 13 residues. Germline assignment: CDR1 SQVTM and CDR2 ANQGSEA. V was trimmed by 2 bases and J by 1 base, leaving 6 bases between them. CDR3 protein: CSVEIGSGNTIYF. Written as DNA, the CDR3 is TGCAGCGTTGAAATCGGGTCTGGAAACACCATATATTTT.

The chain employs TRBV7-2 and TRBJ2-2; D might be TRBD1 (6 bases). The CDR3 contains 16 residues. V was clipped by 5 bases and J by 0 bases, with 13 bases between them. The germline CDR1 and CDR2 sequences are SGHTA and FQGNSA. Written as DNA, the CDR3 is TGTGCCAGCAGCGGGAGTGGGACAACGAACACCGGGGAGCTGTTTTTT. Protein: CASSGSGTTNTGELFF.

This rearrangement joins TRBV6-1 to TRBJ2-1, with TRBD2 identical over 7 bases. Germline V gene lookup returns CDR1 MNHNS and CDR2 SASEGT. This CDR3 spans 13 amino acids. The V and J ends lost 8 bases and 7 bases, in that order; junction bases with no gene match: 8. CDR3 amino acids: CASQAGFRNEQFF. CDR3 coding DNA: TGTGCCAGCCAAGCGGGATTCAGGAATGAGCAGTTCTTC.